This T cell receptor beta chain was identified during a study of CD8+ T cells in alopecia areata. The authors extracted RNA and reverse transcribed it into cDNA as the sequencing template. The method was immunoSEQ multiplex PCR; TCRdb's version includes in-frame clones alone and lacks a portion of them. Altogether approximately 91,000 clones are present, under 45% being singletons, with the ten largest covering about 0.79%. With 4 bases removed from V and 0 bases from J, the gap between germline ends came to 10 bases. From germline, CDR1 is SGHRS and CDR2 YFSETQ. The CDR3 has 15 amino acids. This clone has more than one count but fewer than ten. Other DNA sequences within the sample encode an identical CDR3.

The sequence was collected from a human donor with alopecia areata. V gene TRBV5-1 combines with J gene TRBJ2-2; D ambiguous. Sequencing input: CD4+ T cells sorted from blood. The CDR3 protein is CASSGGTSNTGELFF. In nucleotides, the CDR3 is TGCGCCAGCAGCGGCGGCACTTCGAACACCGGGGAGCTGTTTTTT.